This T cell receptor (beta chain) was recorded in a study of T cell responses to AZD1222 COVID-19 vaccine. Whole-study findings and limits: The study identified only six AZD1222 recipients as seropositive at baseline.

After removal of 3 bases from V and 3 bases from J, the junction contained 6 bases not matched to a gene. The CDR3 runs 15 residues. Per germline, CDR1 KGHSH and CDR2 LQKENI. Of note for this clone: Its matching antigen is unknown.

Profiled with immunoSEQ multiplex PCR; TCRdb holds only in-frame clones, not every one. Among 85,000 to 90,000 clones, about 90% were seen once, and the ten largest hold 5.2%. The specimen comprised peripheral blood, sampled on day 0 of MenACWY control vaccination. The TCR originated in an adult in good health. The chain is built from TRBV18 and TRBJ2-7, with TRBD2 matching 9 bases. The CDR3: CASSPRGGENYEQYF. CDR3 in DNA: TGTGCCAGCTCACCTCGCGGGGGGGAGAACTACGAGCAGTACTTC.